This T cell receptor beta chain was documented in a study of shared clonotypes between healthy human individuals. Findings and limits, study-wide: Naive CD4 clonotype sharing across several donors was approximately 5%. Depth of sequencing was expected to influence donor clonotype sharing.

CD45RO negativity and positive selection for CCR7 defined naive CD8 cells, a population that excluded terminally differentiated effector memory CD45RA+ cells. V dropped 5 bases and J dropped 5 bases, with 18 bases sitting between them. Germline V CDR1 and CDR2: SGHTA, FQGTGA. The CDR3 contains 16 residues. About this clone: Its antigen is undetermined.

The table came from immunoSEQ multiplex PCR; TCRdb's copy has only in-frame clones and leaves some out. The sample shows about 2.1 million clones, around 93% of them seen only once. The specimen sequenced was naive CD8+ T cells from PBMCs. V gene TRBV7-3 combines with J gene TRBJ2-2; maybe TRBD1 (7 bases). This clonotype originated in a man younger than 35 in good health. Some clones in this sample may be carry-over from other donors' samples. CDR3 in DNA: TGTGCCAGCAGCCAACAGGCAGGGGGAGGAACCGGGGAGCTGTTTTTT. Protein: CASSQQAGGGTGELFF.